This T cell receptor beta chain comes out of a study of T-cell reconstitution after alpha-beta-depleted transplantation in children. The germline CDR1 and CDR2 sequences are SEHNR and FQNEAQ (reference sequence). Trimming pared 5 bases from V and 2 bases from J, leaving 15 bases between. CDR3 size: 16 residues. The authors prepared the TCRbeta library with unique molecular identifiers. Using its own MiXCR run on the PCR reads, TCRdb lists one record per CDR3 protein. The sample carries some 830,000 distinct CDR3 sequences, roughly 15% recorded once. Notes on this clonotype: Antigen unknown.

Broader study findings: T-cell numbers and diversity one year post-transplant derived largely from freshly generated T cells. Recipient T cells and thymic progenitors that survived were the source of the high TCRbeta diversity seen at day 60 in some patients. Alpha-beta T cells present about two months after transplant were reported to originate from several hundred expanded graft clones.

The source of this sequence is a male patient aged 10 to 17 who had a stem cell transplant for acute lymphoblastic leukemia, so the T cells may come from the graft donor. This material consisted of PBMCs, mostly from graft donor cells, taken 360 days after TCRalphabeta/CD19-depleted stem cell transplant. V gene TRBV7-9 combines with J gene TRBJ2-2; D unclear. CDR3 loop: CASSQRSAVNTGELFF. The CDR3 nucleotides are TGTGCCAGCAGCCAAAGGTCGGCAGTAAACACCGGGGAGCTGTTTTTT. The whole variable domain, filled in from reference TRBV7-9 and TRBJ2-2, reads DTGVSQNPRHKITKRGQNVTFRCDPISEHNRLYWYRQTLGQGPEFLTYFQNEAQLEKSRLLSDRFSAERPKGSFSTLEIQRTEQGDSAMYLCASSQRSAVNTGELFFGEGSRLTVL.